A selection of T cell receptor beta chains follows, all from one sample in a study of T-cell memory formation after mild COVID-19. TCRdb processed the 5' RACE reads anew with MiXCR; each CDR3 protein has one entry. The repertoire has 450,000 to 650,000 distinct CDR3 sequences, approximately 21% of them found once; the top ten carry about 8.2%. The sample consisted of PBMCs or a T cell subset sorted from them (not recorded which). All receptors derive from an adult woman who had mild COVID-19 (a few samples of this study predate the infection). Cell type and time point are not known. The CDR3 runs from the conserved cysteine through the conserved F or W. The D gene is left open where the match is weak. A clone size is listed for some rows: how often the clone was seen (once, few, many), or a class if it is expanded.

>TRBJ2-1|.|TRBV27|TRBD2
CASSLPLAGGVNEQFF
TGTGCCAGCAGTTTGCCTCTAGCGGGAGGGGTCAATGAGCAGTTCTTC
>TRBJ2-6|.|TRBV19|.
CASKVAGQLSWGANVLTF
TGTGCCAGTAAGGTTGCGGGACAGTTGTCGTGGGGGGCCAACGTCCTGACTTTC
>TRBJ1-1|few|TRBV12-3/TRBV12-4|TRBD1
CASSSLQGASLPSAANTEAFF
TGTGCCAGCAGTTCCCTTCAGGGGGCGAGCCTCCCCTCGGCGGCGAACACTGAAGCTTTCTTT
>TRBJ1-2|few|TRBV25-1|.
CASSDPPNYGYTF
TGTGCCAGCAGCGACCCACCGAACTATGGCTACACCTTC
>TRBJ2-5|.|TRBV7-2|TRBD2
CATPGGAQETQYF
TGTGCCACCCCGGGGGGGGCTCAAGAGACCCAGTACTTC
>TRBJ2-2|.|TRBV7-7|.
CASSLGLGMNTGELFF
TGTGCTAGCAGCTTAGGATTAGGGATGAACACCGGGGAGCTGTTTTTT
>TRBJ2-5|.|TRBV4-1|.
CASSQDRVETQYF
TGCGCCAGCAGCCAAGATCGGGTGGAGACCCAGTACTTC
>TRBJ2-1|.|TRBV4-3|TRBD2
CASSQDSAGGYNEQFF
TGCGCCAGCAGCCAAGACTCAGCGGGAGGGTACAATGAGCAGTTCTTC
>TRBJ1-5|.|TRBV27|TRBD1
CASSPRTGSDQPQHF
TGTGCCAGCAGTCCCCGGACAGGGTCCGATCAGCCCCAGCATTTT
>TRBJ1-1|.|TRBV9|TRBD1
CASSVAWGTGEEAFF
TGTGCCAGCAGCGTAGCCTGGGGGACAGGGGAGGAAGCTTTCTTT
>TRBJ1-1|few|TRBV6-5|.
CASSYSQTVEAFF
TGTGCCAGCAGTTACTCGCAGACCGTCGAAGCTTTCTTT
>TRBJ2-5|few|TRBV9|TRBD1
CASSLWTGWGETQYF
TGTGCCAGCAGTTTATGGACAGGATGGGGGGAGACCCAGTACTTC
>TRBJ2-7|few|TRBV15|.
CATSSPRSGDEQYF
TGTGCCACCAGCAGTCCGAGATCGGGGGACGAGCAGTACTTC
>TRBJ2-3|.|TRBV20-1|.
CSASYAMLSTDTQYF
TGCAGTGCTAGTTATGCTATGTTGAGCACAGATACGCAGTATTTT
>TRBJ2-3|.|TRBV5-1|TRBD2
CASSQLAGHSTDTQYF
TGCGCCAGCAGCCAACTAGCGGGGCATAGCACAGATACGCAGTATTTT
>TRBJ2-7|.|TRBV7-9|.
CASSSGNWEQYF
TGTGCCAGCAGCTCGGGGAATTGGGAGCAGTACTTC
>TRBJ2-3|few|TRBV18|.
CASSPSAGSTDTQYF
TGTGCCAGCTCCCCATCGGCGGGGAGCACAGATACGCAGTATTTT